This T cell receptor (beta chain) derives from a study of CD8+ T cells in alopecia areata. This clone was observed a handful of times. Indicated treatment: oral pan-JAK inhibitor, 5-10 mg twice daily. Patients with alopecia areata provided lesional scalp punch biopsies as well as peripheral blood. Isolated RNA was reverse transcribed into cDNA used as the sequencing template. TCRdb's table, derived via immunoSEQ multiplex PCR, lists solely in-frame clones and lacks some. This repertoire shows some 180,000 clones, roughly half found once; its top ten account for 9.5% to 13%. The sequence came from a human donor with alopecia areata. The sample in question was CD8+ T cells sorted from blood, obtained at week 52, from a patient treated with tofacitinib.

CDR3 sequence reads: CASSLEGLTLHF. In DNA, the CDR3 is TGCGCCAGCAGCTTGGAGGGGCTAACCCTCCACTTT. V gene TRBV5-1 combines with J gene TRBJ1-6; possible D gene TRBD1, 5 bases. From germline, CDR1 is SGHRS and CDR2 YFSETQ. The CDR3 loop spans 12 amino acids. Trimming took 0 bases from V and 14 from J, leaving 9 bases between them.